What follows describes a single T cell receptor (beta chain). This entry belongs to a study of CD8 T cells in Susac syndrome. TCR beta was sequenced from blood CD8+ and CD4+ T cells. The CD8+ and CD4+ T cells were negatively isolated, with the TEMRA cells enriched by FACS. This CDR3 is 13 amino acids long. Germline CDR1 SGDLS, CDR2 YYNGEE. V was trimmed by 0 bases and J by 4 bases, leaving 7 bases between them. With random hexamers, reverse transcription was performed on roughly 0.5 to 1 ug of RNA. The amplification used immunoSEQ multiplex PCR on TCR beta CDR3; it spanned 54 Vbeta and 13 Jbeta. TCRdb ran MiXCR on the immunoSEQ multiplex PCR reads and lists one entry per CDR3 protein. The table records about 300,000 distinct CDR3 sequences, around 89% of them present only once.

The sequence came from a human donor with multiple sclerosis. Material: CD8+ T cells from PBMCs. J is TRBJ1-1 and V is TRBV9; D unresolved. CDR3 nucleotide sequence: TGTGCCAGCAGCGTAGGGGTGTCCACTGAAGCTTTCTTT. It yields the protein CASSVGVSTEAFF.